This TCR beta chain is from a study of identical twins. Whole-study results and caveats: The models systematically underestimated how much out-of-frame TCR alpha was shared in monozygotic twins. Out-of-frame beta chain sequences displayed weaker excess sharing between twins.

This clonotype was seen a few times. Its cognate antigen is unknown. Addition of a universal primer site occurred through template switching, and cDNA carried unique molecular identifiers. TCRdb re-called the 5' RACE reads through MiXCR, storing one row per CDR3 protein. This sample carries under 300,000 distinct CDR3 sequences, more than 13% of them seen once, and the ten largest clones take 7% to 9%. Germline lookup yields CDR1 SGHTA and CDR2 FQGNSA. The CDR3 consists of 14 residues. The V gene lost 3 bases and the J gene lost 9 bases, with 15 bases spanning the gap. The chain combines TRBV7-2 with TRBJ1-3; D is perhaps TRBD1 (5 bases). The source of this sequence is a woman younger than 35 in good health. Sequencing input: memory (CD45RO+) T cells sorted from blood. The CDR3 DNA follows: TGTGCCAGCAGCTTTGGGACCTCGTTTGCCACCATATATTTT. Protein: CASSFGTSFATIYF.